The 22 T cell receptor beta chains reported below all come from one sample, sequenced in a study of blood T cell repertoires in COVID-19. Sequencing used immunoSEQ multiplex PCR; TCRdb keeps in-frame clones, though not all of them. The sample holds hundreds of thousands of clones, 84% seen once. The sample comprised peripheral blood. The receptor set was obtained from a woman over 75 with active or convalescent COVID-19.

This chain uses TRBV5-1 with TRBJ2-2; D may be TRBD2 (7 bases). The CDR3 contains 15 residues. With 4 bases removed from V and 8 bases from J, the gap between germline ends came to 18 bases. Germline V lookup: CDR1 SGHRS, CDR2 YFSETQ. The CDR3 nucleotides read TGCGCCAGCAGCACGTCCGGGGGCGGGAGTGGGGAGCTGTTTTTT. The encoded protein is CASSTSGGGSGELFF.

This clone was seen only once. This chain connects TRBV5-1 to TRBJ2-4; 7 nucleotides align to TRBD2. Germline CDR1 and CDR2: SGHRS and YFSETQ. Trimming cost V 2 bases and J 6 bases; bases outside gene matches: 2. This CDR3 contains 13 residues. CDR3 nucleotide sequence: TGCGCCAGCAGCTTCGGGGAGGGAAACATTCAGTACTTC. Its translation: CASSFGEGNIQYF.

The J gene is TRBJ1-2, the V gene TRBV5-1, with no clear D. Germline V CDR1 and CDR2: SGHRS, YFSETQ. The V gene lost 3 bases and the J gene lost 7 bases, with 13 bases spanning the gap. This CDR3 has 13 residues. The CDR3 protein is CASSSNTAGGYTF. In DNA, the CDR3 is TGCGCCAGCAGCTCTAACACGGCAGGTGGCTACACCTTC.

The V and J genes are TRBV4-3 and TRBJ1-6, with a possible D match to TRBD1 (5 bases). V was clipped by 2 bases and J by 6 bases, with 14 bases between them. The CDR3 contains 16 residues. The germline CDR1 and CDR2 sequences are LGHNA and YSLEER. The DNA of the CDR3 is TGCGCCAGCAGCCAACAGGGATCCCCATTTAATTCACCCCTCCACTTT. Translation: CASSQQGSPFNSPLHF.

The chain is built from TRBV4-2 and TRBJ1-2; no clear D. The CDR3 covers 12 residues. Per the germline V gene, CDR1 is LGHNA and CDR2 is YNFKEQ. The V end lost 2 bases, the J end lost 8 bases, and 9 bases lay between the germline ends. The CDR3 bases are TGTGCCAGCAGCCAAAGGACGGGAGGCTACACCTTC. Its protein is CASSQRTGGYTF.

This chain connects TRBV19 to TRBJ2-5; TRBD2 matches at 11 bases. Trimming at V came to 4 bases and at J to 5 bases, leaving 12 bases not matched to a gene. From germline, CDR1 is LNHDA and CDR2 SQIVND (reference sequence). The CDR3 loop spans 17 amino acids. In DNA form, the CDR3 reads TGTGCCAGTAGTAGCCGACTAGCGGGGTTAAATACGGAGACCCAGTACTTC. It encodes CASSSRLAGLNTETQYF. Variable domain in full (rest from reference TRBV19 and TRBJ2-5): DGGITQSPKYLFRKEGQNVTLSCEQNLNHDAMYWYRQDPGQGLRLIYYSQIVNDFQKGDIAEGYSVSREKKESFPLTVTSAQKNPTAFYLCASSSRLAGLNTETQYFGPGTRLLVL.

The chain is built from TRBV29-1 and TRBJ1-3; D unclear. Germline V gives CDR1 SQVTM, CDR2 ANQGSEA. The ends were cut back, 5 bases at V and 0 bases at J, with 11 bases in the middle. The length of the CDR3 is 14 residues. CDR3 sequence: CSVITASSGNTIYF. The CDR3 DNA reads TGCAGCGTTATAACAGCCTCCTCTGGAAACACCATATATTTT.

The chain couples TRBV7-3 to TRBJ2-1; 7 bases are shared with TRBD2. CDR1 SGHTA and CDR2 FQGTGA come from the germline V gene. Germline trimming cut 2 bases from V and 2 bases from J; bases unmatched to any gene: 3. The CDR3 runs to 15 residues. The CDR3 reads CASSLERGTYNEQFF. The CDR3 region has the DNA TGTGCCAGCAGCTTAGAGCGGGGTACCTACAATGAGCAGTTCTTC.

The chain carries TRBV19 and TRBJ2-3; no clear D gene. Per germline, CDR1 LNHDA and CDR2 SQIVND (reference sequence). This CDR3 region has 14 residues. With 4 bases removed from V and 0 bases from J, the gap between germline ends came to 8 bases. In DNA, the CDR3 is TGTGCCAGTAGTAAGAGGCTTAGCACAGATACGCAGTATTTT. It specifies CASSKRLSTDTQYF.

This clone appeared a few times. The chain uses TRBV5-1 and TRBJ2-5; possibly TRBD2 for D (6 bases). The germline V and J ends were trimmed by 6 bases and 1 base, with 16 bases remaining between them. The CDR3 runs to 15 residues. Germline V lookup: CDR1 SGHRS, CDR2 YFSETQ. The CDR3 here is CASKEGGYVQETQYF. The CDR3 DNA is TGCGCCAGCAAGGAGGGAGGTTATGTCCAAGAGACCCAGTACTTC.

The rearrangement uses TRBV3-1 (or the pseudogene TRBV3-2) and TRBJ2-5; 10 bases line up with TRBD1. The CDR3 spans 17 residues. From germline, CDR1 is LGHDT and CDR2 YNNKEL (reference sequence). V shed 6 bases and J 5 bases; nucleotides not matched to a gene: 15. The CDR3: CASSHPPDRGPGETQYF. CDR3 in DNA: TGTGCCAGCAGTCATCCGCCCGACAGGGGGCCCGGGGAGACCCAGTACTTC.

The chain recombines TRBV7-8 with TRBJ2-7; TRBD2 is a possible D gene (6 bases). Trimming stripped 4 bases from V and 0 bases from J, with 10 bases between. Per the germline V gene, CDR1 is SGHVS and CDR2 is FQNEAQ. The CDR3 contains 14 residues. The CDR3 loop is CASSSSSGSYEQYF. For the CDR3, the DNA is TGTGCCAGCAGCTCTAGTAGCGGCTCCTACGAGCAGTACTTC.

This clone was counted only a few times. The V gene is TRBV19, the J gene TRBJ1-5; 9 bases fit TRBD1. V was clipped by 7 bases and J by 2 bases; unmatched bases: 12. This CDR3 has 17 residues. Germline assignment: CDR1 LNHDA and CDR2 SQIVND (reference sequence). The CDR3 loop is CASKDPGQGGGNQPQHF. The CDR3 region has the DNA TGTGCCAGTAAGGACCCGGGACAGGGTGGTGGCAATCAGCCCCAGCATTTT.

This clone was seen just once. V and J are TRBV5-1 and TRBJ1-1, with TRBD1 identical over 10 bases. CDR1 is SGHRS and CDR2 is YFSETQ in the germline V gene. CDR3 length: 15 residues. J lost 5 bases, V lost 2 bases, and 6 bases had no gene match. CDR3 sequence: CASSFGTGVQTEAFF. Written as DNA, the CDR3 is TGCGCCAGCAGCTTTGGGACAGGGGTGCAGACTGAAGCTTTCTTT.

The chain combines TRBV6-6 with TRBJ2-3, with D perhaps TRBD2 (5 bases). From germline, CDR1 is MNHNY and CDR2 SVGAGI (reference sequence). V was cut by 7 bases and J by 0 bases, with 14 bases left in between. The CDR3 has 15 residues. The CDR3 DNA reads as TGTGCCAGCACCCCTTGGCCTAGCAGCACAGATACGCAGTATTTT. This translates into CASTPWPSSTDTQYF.

The J gene is TRBJ2-2, the V gene TRBV2, with a weak D call TRBD1 (5 bases). Germline V gives CDR1 SNHLY, CDR2 FYNNEI. The CDR3 has 13 amino acids. The V end lost 8 bases, the J end lost 7 bases, and 14 bases lay between the germline ends. The CDR3 sequence: CASQLEGDGELFF. CDR3 sequence (DNA): TGTGCCAGCCAGTTGGAAGGGGACGGGGAGCTGTTTTTT.

This chain links TRBV5-1 with TRBJ2-1; D uncertain. CDR3 size: 15 residues. Germline V gene lookup returns CDR1 SGHRS and CDR2 YFSETQ. V was clipped by 3 bases and J by 0 bases, with 10 bases between them. CDR3 DNA: TGCGCCAGCAGCTCCCCGGGTAGCTCCTACAATGAGCAGTTCTTC. Residues: CASSSPGSSYNEQFF.

The chain uses TRBV10-3 and TRBJ2-6, with TRBD1 identical over 7 bases. CDR1 and CDR2 (germline): ENHRY, SYGVKD. The V and J ends lost 11 bases and 0 bases, in that order; junction bases with no gene match: 4. The CDR3 runs 14 residues. In DNA, the CDR3 is TGTGCCGCACGACAGGGCTCTGGGGCCAACGTCCTGACTTTC. Amino acid sequence: CAARQGSGANVLTF.

This chain uses TRBV18 with TRBJ2-6; D uncertain. Germline lookup yields CDR1 KGHSH and CDR2 LQKENI. V was cut by 2 bases and J by 0 bases, with 8 bases left in between. The CDR3 runs 16 residues. The DNA of the CDR3 is TGTGCCAGCTCACCAACCGCGGCCTCTGGGGCCAACGTCCTGACTTTC. Translated: CASSPTAASGANVLTF.

V usage is TRBV7-6 and J usage is TRBJ2-7, with TRBD1 identical over 8 bases. This CDR3 spans 16 amino acids. Germline-derived CDR1 and CDR2 are SGHVS and FNYEAQ. The J segment lost 6 bases and the V segment lost 5 bases, leaving 15 bases of the junction unmatched. The CDR3 loop reads CASSPGQGSTPGEQYF. In DNA, the CDR3 is TGTGCCAGCAGCCCCGGACAGGGTTCAACTCCCGGCGAGCAGTACTTC.

The rearrangement uses TRBV9 and TRBJ2-4, with D uncertain. Germline V CDR1 and CDR2: SGDLS, YYNGEE. The CDR3 covers 13 residues. The ends were cut back, 3 bases at V and 8 bases at J, with 12 bases in the middle. The CDR3 loop is CASSAQTQDIQYF. The DNA for the CDR3 is TGTGCCAGCAGCGCCCAGACCCAGGACATTCAGTACTTC.

This clone was observed once. The chain has TRBV6-6 and TRBJ2-1, with 7 positions matching TRBD2. The CDR3 is 14 amino acids. Looked up from germline, CDR1 is MNHNY and CDR2 is SVGAGI (reference sequence). As DNA, the CDR3 is TGTGGTTGCATGGGAGGGGTAGGGTACAATGAGCAGTTCTTC. Its protein is CGCMGGVGYNEQFF.